This T cell receptor (beta chain) was found in a study of PD-L1 blockade in urothelial cancer. Time point given: peripheral blood 6 weeks after treatment start. Profiled with immunoSEQ multiplex PCR; TCRdb holds only in-frame clones, not every one. The sample holds more than 40,000 clones, roughly 85% seen once. J was trimmed by 4 bases and V by 5 bases; bases with no gene match: 6. The germline V gene encodes CDR1 GTSNPN and CDR2 SVGIG (reference sequence). CDR3 length: 13 amino acids. This clone has only a few counts. The sample contains more than one DNA sequence encoding this CDR3. The TCR comes from a man aged 55 to 70 with urothelial cancer. Sample: PBMCs, taken around atezolizumab (anti-PD-L1) treatment. This chain joins TRBV30 and TRBJ1-2, with 8 bases identical to TRBD1. For the CDR3, the DNA is TGTGCCTGGCATCGGGACAGGCCCTATGGCTACACCTTC. Translation: CAWHRDRPYGYTF.